The 30 T cell receptor beta chains given below trace back to one sample, sequenced in a study of blood T cell repertoires in COVID-19 (dated by TCRdb to the early 2020s). Libraries were built with the immunoSEQ multiplex PCR assay. TCRdb took this table from immuneACCESS and kept in-frame rearrangements with V and J called. Such tables lack part of the clones; where checked against another copy, unresolved V genes explain under half of the gap, and the rest is unexplained. The sample records about 200,000 clones, around 82% of which are singletons. Of the sample, around 11% falls within the top ten clones. Sample: PBMCs or T cells enriched from blood (not recorded which). These receptors originate from a middle-aged man who had recovered from COVID-19.

The chain uses TRBV15 and TRBJ1-1; D remains unclear. V dropped 0 bases and J dropped 6 bases, with 14 bases sitting between them. In germline, CDR1 is LNHNV, CDR2 YYDKDF (reference sequence). The CDR3 loop spans 15 amino acids. CDR3 nucleotides: TGTGCCACCAGCAGAGATCGGAACTACGGGGCTGAAGCTTTCTTT. It translates to CATSRDRNYGAEAFF.

The chain has TRBV7-2 and TRBJ2-7, with unresolved D. There are 13 residues in the CDR3. CDR1 and CDR2 (germline): SGHTA, FQGNSA. Trimming left V 4 bases short and J 0 bases short, with 7 bases between. The CDR3: CASSSPSSYEQYF. The CDR3, as DNA: TGTGCCAGCAGCTCCCCGAGCTCCTACGAGCAGTACTTC.

The V call is TRBV7-2, the J call TRBJ1-6, with a weak D call TRBD1 (5 bases). V lost 5 bases, J lost 0 bases, and 8 bases lay in between. CDR1 is SGHTA, CDR2 FQGNSA, per germline. The CDR3 is 15 residues long. In DNA, the CDR3 is TGTGCCAGCAGCCCCGGGGGCTCCTATAATTCACCCCTCCACTTT. As protein: CASSPGGSYNSPLHF.

V and J are TRBV7-8 and TRBJ2-5; TRBD2 agrees at 9 bases. The CDR3 is 15 amino acids. V gave up 5 bases and J gave up 3 bases; unmatched junction bases: 7. The V gene's germline CDR1 is SGHVS and CDR2 FQNEAQ. The CDR3 nucleotides are TGTGCCAGCAGCGGGCCGGGACTAGCCGAAGAGACCCAGTACTTC. It codes for CASSGPGLAEETQYF.

The chain links TRBV20-1 to TRBJ2-4; weak D call: TRBD1 (5 bases). Trimming took off 0 bases at V and 14 bases at J, with 11 bases between the two ends. Per germline, CDR1 DFQATT and CDR2 SNEGSKA (reference sequence). The CDR3 has 11 amino acids. As DNA, the CDR3 is TGCAGTGCTAGAGAAGGGGCTTTTGAGTACTTC. This translates into CSAREGAFEYF.

The rearrangement links TRBV10-3 to TRBJ2-7; 9 bases are a match to TRBD1. Germline CDR1 and CDR2: ENHRY and SYGVKD. The CDR3 extends over 16 amino acids. V was pared by 2 bases and J by 3 bases, with 8 bases of the junction left unmatched. Here the CDR3 reads CAISEAPGTGFYEQYV. The CDR3 nucleotides are TGTGCCATCAGTGAGGCCCCCGGGACAGGGTTCTACGAGCAGTACGTC.

Here the CDR3 reads CASSRDREDTGELFF. The CDR3 nucleotides read TGTGCCAGCAGCCGGGACAGGGAGGATACCGGGGAGCTGTTTTTT. The chain links TRBV5-4 to TRBJ2-2; 9 bases align to TRBD1. This CDR3 region has 15 residues. Trimming at V came to 4 bases and at J to 5 bases, leaving 6 bases not matched to a gene. CDR1 is SGHNT and CDR2 is YYREEE in the germline V gene (reference sequence). Using reference TRBV5-4 and TRBJ2-2 for the parts outside the CDR3, the full variable domain is ETGVTQSPTHLIKTRGQQVTLRCSSQSGHNTVSWYQQALGQGPQFIFQYYREEENGRGNFPPRFSGLQFPNYSSELNVNALELDDSALYLCASSRDREDTGELFFGEGSRLTVL.

To note about this clone: In the same sample, other DNA sequences code for this CDR3. The chain employs TRBV12-3 or TRBV12-4 and TRBJ1-1; no clear D gene. V lost 3 bases, J lost 6 bases, and 8 bases lay in between. The CDR3 runs 12 residues. The CDR3, as DNA: TGTGCCAGCAGTTTCCGGCGGGCTGAAGCTTTCTTT. This translates into CASSFRRAEAFF.

V gene TRBV4-1 combines with J gene TRBJ2-3, with TRBD2 matching 7 bases. The CDR3 totals 18 residues. Trimming removed 2 bases from V and 3 bases from J; junction bases left unmatched: 14. Germline values: CDR1 MGHRA, CDR2 YSYEKL. The CDR3 region has the DNA TGCGCCAGCAGCCAATACAAGATGGGGGACTATCTGACAGATACGCAGTATTTT. Translation: CASSQYKMGDYLTDTQYF.

This chain uses TRBV6-1 with TRBJ1-4, with a weak D call TRBD1 (5 bases). The CDR3 runs to 16 residues. V was trimmed by 4 bases and J by 1 base, leaving 13 bases between them. Germline CDR1 and CDR2: MNHNS and SASEGT. CDR3 region: CASSGNGGITNEKLFF. DNA of the CDR3: TGTGCCAGCAGTGGGAACGGGGGGATAACTAATGAAAAACTGTTTTTT.

The chain uses TRBV28 and TRBJ1-2; the match to TRBD1 covers 10 bases. The germline gives CDR1 MDHEN, CDR2 SYDVKM. This CDR3 contains 14 residues. V trimming: 2 bases; J trimming: 7 bases; junction bases outside the gene matches: 4. CDR3 in amino acids: CASSLGGQGIGYTF. CDR3 bases: TGTGCCAGCAGTTTAGGGGGACAGGGGATTGGCTACACCTTC.

This chain joins TRBV5-4 and TRBJ2-6; D is undetermined. The V end was cut by 2 bases, the J end by 2 bases, with 8 bases between. Germline CDR1 is SGHNT and CDR2 is YYREEE (reference sequence). The CDR3 loop spans 15 amino acids. The CDR3 DNA sequence: TGTGCCAGCAGCTTAGGCAGGACTGGGGCCAACGTCCTGACTTTC. It specifies CASSLGRTGANVLTF.

The genes are TRBV18 and TRBJ1-1; D remains ambiguous. With 4 bases removed from V and 7 bases from J, the gap between germline ends came to 7 bases. This CDR3 is 11 amino acids long. Germline values: CDR1 KGHSH, CDR2 LQKENI. CDR3 coding DNA: TGTGCCAGCTCACACGAGAATGAAGCTTTCTTT. Its protein product is CASSHENEAFF.

The chain couples TRBV20-1 to TRBJ1-3, with 8 bases that match TRBD1. The ends lost 3 bases at V and 8 bases at J; junction bases unmatched: 9. CDR3 length: 14 residues. Germline CDR1 and CDR2: DFQATT and SNEGSKA (reference sequence). CDR3 in amino acids: CSASPRQGRDTIYF. The CDR3 DNA sequence: TGCAGTGCTAGTCCCCGACAGGGGCGAGACACCATATATTTT.

This clone was counted once. The rearrangement joins TRBV7-3 to TRBJ2-1, with 10 bases lining up with TRBD2. Germline V gene lookup returns CDR1 SGHTA and CDR2 FQGTGA. V lost 6 bases and J lost 0; bases outside the gene matches: 2. This CDR3 is built from 15 residues. The CDR3 spells CASSSSGGSYNEQFF. The CDR3 DNA is TGTGCCAGCAGTTCTAGCGGGGGCTCCTACAATGAGCAGTTCTTC.

The rearrangement uses TRBV7-2 and TRBJ2-3; 9 nucleotides match TRBD2. V shed 1 base and J 6 bases; nucleotides not matched to a gene: 8. Germline loops: CDR1 SGHTA, CDR2 FQGNSA. The CDR3 is 16 amino acids. The CDR3 loop is CASSLVAGGPWDTQYF. The CDR3 DNA is TGTGCCAGCAGCTTAGTGGCGGGAGGGCCTTGGGATACGCAGTATTTT.

The chain links TRBV5-1 to TRBJ2-2; 9 bases line up with TRBD2. Germline values: CDR1 SGHRS, CDR2 YFSETQ. V shed 4 bases and J 7 bases; nucleotides not matched to a gene: 5. There are 14 residues in the CDR3. The CDR3, as DNA: TGCGCCAGCAGCCCCGCGGGAGGGGGCGGGGAGCTGTTTTTT. This sequence encodes CASSPAGGGGELFF.

The chain uses TRBV29-1 and TRBJ1-1, with D possibly TRBD1 on 5 matching bases. The CDR3 length is 13 residues. Per the germline V gene, CDR1 is SQVTM and CDR2 is ANQGSEA. V lost 4 bases, J lost 1 base, and 10 bases lay in between. CDR3 nucleotide sequence: TGCAGCGTTGGGGTGCAGGGGAACACTGAAGCTTTCTTT. Amino acids: CSVGVQGNTEAFF.

This chain connects TRBV6-2 or TRBV6-3 to TRBJ2-1; 7 bases are a match to TRBD2. Germline CDR1 and CDR2: MNHEY and SVGEGT. V lost 4 bases to trimming and J lost 8 bases; unmatched junction nucleotides: 14. The CDR3 extends over 16 amino acids. In nucleotides, the CDR3 is TGTGCCAGCAGTTCCGGACTAGGATTAGGGGCGGATGAGCAGTTCTTC. It yields the protein CASSSGLGLGADEQFF.

The V gene is TRBV11-2, the J gene TRBJ1-1; a possible D gene is TRBD1 (5 bases). Germline CDR1 is SGHAT and CDR2 is FQNNGV. The CDR3 spans 14 residues. V was trimmed by 6 bases and J by 6 bases, leaving 17 bases between them. Written as DNA, the CDR3 is TGTGCCAGCAGTGGGGGGATTCTCCCGCCTGAAGCTTTCTTT. This sequence encodes CASSGGILPPEAFF.

The gene calls are TRBV11-3 and TRBJ2-1; 12 bases agree with TRBD2. Trimming cost V 5 bases and J 7 bases; bases outside gene matches: 3. Germline CDR1 reads SGHNT; CDR2 reads YENEEA. The CDR3 is made up of 14 amino acids. The CDR3 sequence is CASSLAGGANEQFF. The CDR3 nucleotides are TGTGCCAGCAGCCTAGCGGGAGGGGCGAATGAGCAGTTCTTC.

The J gene is TRBJ2-1, the V gene TRBV5-6; D may be TRBD1 (6 bases). Trimming cost V 2 bases and J 9 bases, with 18 bases left between them. CDR1 is SGHDT, CDR2 YYEEEE, per germline. This CDR3 comprises 15 residues. Written as DNA, the CDR3 is TGTGCCAGCAGCTTTGGCAGGGGTTCAGGTAGTGAGCAGTTCTTC. Translating it yields CASSFGRGSGSEQFF.

The V call is TRBV30, the J call TRBJ2-4; no clear D gene. The CDR3 extends over 12 amino acids. V was pared by 1 base and J by 7 bases, with 8 bases between. Germline CDR1 is GTSNPN and CDR2 is SVGIG (reference sequence). The CDR3 sequence: CAWSDFSNIQYF. The CDR3 region has the DNA TGTGCCTGGAGTGACTTTTCGAACATTCAGTACTTC.

The chain couples TRBV10-3 to TRBJ2-3; TRBD1 matches at 7 bases. V lost 4 bases, J lost 4 bases, and 11 bases stayed unmatched. This CDR3 region has 16 residues. Germline V CDR1 and CDR2: ENHRY, SYGVKD. DNA of the CDR3: TGTGCCATCAGTGGGCCCAACAGGGGAGTCTCAGATACGCAGTATTTT. This encodes CAISGPNRGVSDTQYF.

This chain links TRBV20-1 with TRBJ2-7, with 12 bases aligning to TRBD1. With 3 bases clipped from V and 7 bases from J, the junction kept 7 bases outside the gene matches. The germline V gene has CDR1 DFQATT and CDR2 SNEGSKA (reference sequence). The CDR3 has 14 amino acids. CDR3 sequence: CSASGDRGRLEQYF. The CDR3 nucleotides read TGCAGTGCTAGTGGGGACAGGGGGCGTTTAGAGCAGTACTTC.

This chain links TRBV14 with TRBJ1-1; D remains ambiguous. This CDR3 contains 13 residues. The V end was cut by 2 bases, the J end by 5 bases, with 9 bases between. Germline assignment: CDR1 SGHDN and CDR2 FVKESK. CDR3 region: CASSQSQRTEAFF. Here the CDR3 DNA reads TGTGCCAGCAGCCAAAGTCAGAGGACTGAAGCTTTCTTT.

Only a few counts were recorded for this clone. The chain joins TRBV29-1 to TRBJ1-1; D not resolved. This CDR3 comprises 14 residues. The V end lost 1 base, the J end lost 6 bases, and 15 bases lay between the germline ends. The germline CDR1 and CDR2 sequences are SQVTM and ANQGSEA. The CDR3 DNA sequence: TGCAGCGTTGAAGGATACAGTGGGAGGTCTGAAGCTTTCTTT. It yields the protein CSVEGYSGRSEAFF.

This clone appeared a few times. The chain is built from TRBV28 and TRBJ2-5; 9 nucleotides agree with TRBD1. V lost 1 base and J lost 5; bases outside the gene matches: 2. The CDR3 is 14 residues long. Germline CDR1 and CDR2: MDHEN and SYDVKM. This chain's CDR3 is CASSLYRGQETQYF. CDR3 coding DNA: TGTGCCAGCAGTTTATACAGGGGGCAGGAGACCCAGTACTTC.

V is TRBV4-2 and J is TRBJ2-7, with 8 bases lining up with TRBD1. CDR1 and CDR2 (germline): LGHNA, YNFKEQ. The CDR3 sequence is 16 residues long. Trimming removed 5 bases from V and 2 bases from J; junction bases left unmatched: 11. The CDR3 protein is CASSGGGQAETYEQYF. The CDR3 DNA reads TGTGCCAGCAGCGGAGGGGGACAGGCGGAGACCTACGAGCAGTACTTC.

V usage is TRBV7-2 and J usage is TRBJ2-7, with TRBD2 matching over 16 bases. Germline trimming cut 5 bases from V and 4 bases from J; bases unmatched to any gene: 5. Germline V gene data show CDR1 as SGHTA and CDR2 as FQGNSA. The CDR3 runs to 16 residues. The chain's CDR3 is CASSEGTSGRGYEQYF. CDR3 in DNA: TGTGCCAGCAGCGAAGGGACTAGCGGGAGGGGGTACGAGCAGTACTTC.